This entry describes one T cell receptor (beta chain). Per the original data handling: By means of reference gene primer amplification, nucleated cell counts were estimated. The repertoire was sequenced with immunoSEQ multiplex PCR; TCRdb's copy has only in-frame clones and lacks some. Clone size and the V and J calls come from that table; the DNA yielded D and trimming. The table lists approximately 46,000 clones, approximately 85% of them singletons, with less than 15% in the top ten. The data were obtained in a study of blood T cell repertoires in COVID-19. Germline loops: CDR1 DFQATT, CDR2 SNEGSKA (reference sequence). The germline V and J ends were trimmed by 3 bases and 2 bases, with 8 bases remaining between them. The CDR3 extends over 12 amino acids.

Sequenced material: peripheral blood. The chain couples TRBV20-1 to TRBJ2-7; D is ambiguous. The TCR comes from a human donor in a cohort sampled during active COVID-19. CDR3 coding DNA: TGCAGTGCTAGTGGGCATGCCTACGAGCAGTACTTC. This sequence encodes CSASGHAYEQYF.